These 19 T cell receptor beta chains share one sample of origin, sequenced in a study of T cells in Graves' hyperthyroidism and ophthalmopathy. Amplified TCR beta CDR3 regions derived from RNA transcripts. A first-round RT-PCR of the TCR CDR3 used the HTBI primer set. TCRdb re-called the multiplex PCR reads through MiXCR, storing one row per CDR3 protein. Of approximately 530,000 distinct CDR3 sequences detected, 15% to 20% appear once; the ten largest clones hold about 50%. Sequenced material: blood. All receptors derive from a man aged 40-49 years with Graves' ophthalmopathy.

This clonotype was counted ten times or more. The chain joins TRBV27 to TRBJ2-1, with D possibly TRBD2 on 5 matching bases. Germline CDR1 reads MNHEY; CDR2 reads SMNVEV (reference sequence). The CDR3 loop spans 15 amino acids. Trimming removed 2 bases at V and 10 bases at J, with 18 bases between. The CDR3 reads CASSLTAGWGNEQFF. DNA of the CDR3: TGTGCCAGCAGTTTAACGGCGGGTTGGGGAAACGAGCAGTTCTTC.

The CDR3 DNA reads TGTGCCAGCTCCCTATCGTTCCCGGGACAGGTTCTTCCTGAGCAGTTCTTC. Translation: CASSLSFPGQVLPEQFF. The chain carries TRBV18 and TRBJ2-1; TRBD1 aligns across 8 bases. This CDR3 is 17 amino acids long. V lost 6 bases, J lost 9 bases, and 19 bases stayed unmatched. Per germline, CDR1 KGHSH and CDR2 LQKENI.

This chain uses TRBV10-3 with TRBJ2-2, with D perhaps TRBD2 (5 bases). Germline lookup yields CDR1 ENHRY and CDR2 SYGVKD. V gave up 6 bases and J gave up 5 bases, with 10 bases separating them. CDR3 size: 13 residues. CDR3 amino acids: CAIRLAGTGELFF. The DNA of the CDR3 is TGTGCCATCAGGCTAGCCGGAACCGGGGAGCTGTTTTTT.

Concerning this clonotype itself: One end of the junction is discordant with germline, which a read error may explain. V usage is TRBV5-1 and J usage is TRBJ1-1, with 8 bases that match TRBD1. Germline V gene sequence: CDR1 SGHRS, CDR2 YFSETQ. This CDR3 is 16 amino acids long. DNA of the CDR3: TGTGCCAGCAGCTTTAGAGGACAGGGCGAGTGGACTGAAGCTTTCTTT. Its translation: CASSFRGQGEWTEAFF.

This clonotype was seen a handful of times. The chain employs TRBV6-1 and TRBJ1-1; D gene uncertain. V was trimmed by 5 bases and J by 0 bases, leaving 10 bases between them. Germline-derived CDR1 and CDR2 are MNHNS and SASEGT. This CDR3 has 14 residues. The DNA for the CDR3 is TGTGCCAGCAGTACTATTACAGTGAACACTGAAGCTTTCTTT. The encoded protein is CASSTITVNTEAFF.

The J gene is TRBJ2-3, the V gene TRBV13, with D tentatively TRBD1 (6 bases). Between the trimmed V and J ends, which lost 2 bases and 3 bases, there was a span of 15 bases. This CDR3 comprises 16 residues. CDR1 PRHDT and CDR2 FYEKMQ come from the germline V gene (reference sequence). The CDR3 spells CASSLPTVGTTDTQYF. The CDR3 bases are TGTGCCAGCAGCTTACCGACAGTAGGGACAACAGATACGCAGTATTTT.

The table lists this clonotype with many counts. The rearrangement links TRBV3-1 to TRBJ1-1; D is unclear. The germline V gene has CDR1 LGHDT and CDR2 YNNKEL (reference sequence). Trimming removed 1 base at V and 12 bases at J, with 15 bases between. This CDR3 spans 13 amino acids. The chain's CDR3 is CASSQGTDPRTFF. In nucleotides, the CDR3 is TGTGCCAGCAGCCAAGGTACAGACCCACGAACTTTCTTT.

This clonotype appeared many times. The chain carries TRBV12-3 or TRBV12-4 and TRBJ2-7; D is undetermined. The CDR3 is 16 residues long. Trimming stripped 3 bases from V and 3 bases from J, with 18 bases between. The CDR3 spells CASSLTGRSPFYEQYF. CDR3 DNA sequence: TGTGCCAGCAGTTTGACCGGGCGGTCCCCCTTCTACGAGCAGTACTTC.

This clonotype has a count of ten or more. The chain links TRBV11-2 to TRBJ1-1; tentatively, D is TRBD1 (6 bases). Germline CDR1 SGHAT, CDR2 FQNNGV. V lost 4 bases and J 4 bases, leaving 13 bases between the germline ends. The CDR3 extends over 14 amino acids. DNA of the CDR3: TGTGCCAGCAGCTACCGGGACACGCTCACTGAAGCTTTCTTT. It encodes CASSYRDTLTEAFF.

There are many counts of this clonotype. This sequence joins TRBV20-1 and TRBJ2-7; 13 bases agree with TRBD2. Looked up from germline, CDR1 is DFQATT and CDR2 is SNEGSKA (reference sequence). Trimming cost V 8 bases and J 9 bases; bases outside gene matches: 7. This CDR3 is built from 12 residues. The CDR3 nucleotides are TGCAGTACCGGACTAGCGGGAGATCGGCAGTACTTC. Translated, it gives CSTGLAGDRQYF.

The CDR3 coding sequence is TGTGCCAGCAGTTACAGAGGGGCCTGGCCGTTCTTC. This translates into CASSYRGAWPFF. The chain has TRBV3-1 and TRBJ2-1; D may be TRBD1 or TRBD2 (5 bases each). V lost 6 bases, J lost 15 bases, and 18 bases lay in between. The germline V gene encodes CDR1 LGHDT and CDR2 YNNKEL (reference sequence). The CDR3 sequence is 12 residues long.

The rearrangement links TRBV25-1 to TRBJ2-1; no clear D gene. Germline lookup yields CDR1 MGHDK and CDR2 SYGVNS. Trimming removed 6 bases from V and 3 bases from J, with 6 bases in between. The length of the CDR3 is 12 residues. The CDR3 is CASSEDYNEQFF. Written as DNA, the CDR3 is TGTGCCAGCAGCGAGGACTACAATGAGCAGTTCTTC. Full variable domain (missing parts from reference TRBV25-1 and TRBJ2-1): EADIYQTPRYLVIGTGKKITLECSQTMGHDKMYWYQQDPGMELHLIHYSYGVNSTEKGDLSSESTVSRIRTEHFPLTLESARPSHTSQYLCASSEDYNEQFFGPGTRLTVL.

The chain links TRBV9 to TRBJ1-1; D unclear. V lost 0 bases and J 4 bases, leaving 10 bases between the germline ends. CDR1 and CDR2 (germline): SGDLS, YYNGEE. The CDR3 loop spans 14 amino acids. The CDR3 reads CASSVGGISTEAFF. In DNA, the CDR3 is TGTGCCAGCAGCGTAGGAGGGATTAGCACTGAAGCTTTCTTT.

This clonotype has a handful of counts. The chain joins TRBV7-2 to TRBJ1-5; TRBD1 aligns across 7 bases. CDR3 size: 13 residues. Losses at the gene ends were 1 base for V and 15 bases for J; bases not matched to a gene: 9. Germline V gives CDR1 SGHTA, CDR2 FQGNSA. The CDR3 protein is CASSLGVTGVPHF. CDR3 nucleotides: TGTGCCAGCAGCTTAGGGGTCACAGGGGTCCCGCATTTT.

Many counts were recorded for this clonotype. The chain joins TRBV7-9 to TRBJ2-1; D ambiguous. Germline CDR1 reads SEHNR; CDR2 reads FQNEAQ (reference sequence). The CDR3 runs to 15 residues. V was pared by 2 bases and J by 1 base, with 9 bases between. This CDR3 is CASSLLSISYNEQFF. The CDR3 DNA reads TGTGCCAGCAGCTTATTAAGTATTTCCTACAATGAGCAGTTCTTC.

This clonotype has at least ten counts. The rearrangement uses TRBV12-3 or TRBV12-4 and TRBJ2-1; tentative D call: TRBD1 (6 bases). V was shortened by 8 bases and J by 3 bases, with 11 bases between the two germline ends. The CDR3 covers 13 residues. CDR3 sequence (DNA): TGTGCCAGCCGTAGGGGGAACTACAATGAGCAGTTCTTC. As protein: CASRRGNYNEQFF.

The chain employs TRBV20-1 and TRBJ1-5; TRBD1 is a possible D gene (6 bases). From germline, CDR1 is DFQATT and CDR2 SNEGSKA (reference sequence). V lost 6 bases, J lost 1 base, and 10 bases lay in between. The CDR3 runs 13 residues. In DNA, the CDR3 is TGCAGTGCCGTCACAGGGAGCAATCAGCCCCAGCATTTT. Translation gives CSAVTGSNQPQHF.

This clonotype has a count of ten or more. The genes are TRBV7-3 and TRBJ2-1; no clear D gene. Looked up from germline, CDR1 is SGHTA and CDR2 is FQGTGA. Trimming shortened V by 5 bases and J by 8 bases, and 10 bases separated the two germline ends. The CDR3 runs 12 residues. CDR3 bases: TGTGCCAGCAGCCGTCCGGGTTATGAGCAGTTCTTC. Protein product: CASSRPGYEQFF.

This chain connects TRBV7-6 to TRBJ2-1, with 10 bases matching TRBD2. V lost 4 bases and J lost 7; bases outside the gene matches: 10. The CDR3 covers 16 residues. Germline V gene sequence: CDR1 SGHVS, CDR2 FNYEAQ. DNA of the CDR3: TGTGCCAGCAGCTCCCCTAGGAGCGGGGGGGCGAATGAGCAGTTCTTC. Its protein product is CASSSPRSGGANEQFF.